There are many counts of the clone carrying this T cell receptor beta chain. This sample was taken from a study of early T cells in non-severe SARS-CoV-2 infection. The germline V and J ends were trimmed by 3 bases and 3 bases, with 15 bases remaining between them. Germline CDR1 and CDR2: SGHAT and FQNNGV. This CDR3 spans 15 amino acids. TCRdb independently ran MiXCR on the 5' RACE reads; one entry per CDR3 protein. The sample includes over 60,000 distinct CDR3 sequences, over 9.5% of them seen just once. The receptor was isolated from an adult who was a healthcare worker with PCR-confirmed SARS-CoV-2 infection or an uninfected control (not recorded which). V and J are TRBV11-2 and TRBJ2-7, with D tentatively TRBD1 (6 bases). The sequencing here drew on whole blood, taken at baseline. The CDR3 protein is CASSFPGAYIYEQYF. CDR3 DNA: TGTGCCAGCAGCTTCCCAGGGGCGTACATCTACGAGCAGTACTTC.